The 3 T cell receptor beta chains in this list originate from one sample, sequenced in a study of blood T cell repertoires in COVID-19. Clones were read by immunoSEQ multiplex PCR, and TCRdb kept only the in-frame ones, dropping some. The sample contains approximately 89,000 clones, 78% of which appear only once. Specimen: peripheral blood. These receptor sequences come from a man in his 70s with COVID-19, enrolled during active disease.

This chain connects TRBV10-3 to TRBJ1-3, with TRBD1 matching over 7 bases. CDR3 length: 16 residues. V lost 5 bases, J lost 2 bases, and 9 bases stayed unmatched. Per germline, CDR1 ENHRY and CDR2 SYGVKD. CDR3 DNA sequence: TGTGCCATCAGTAACCACCGGGACAGCCCTGGAAACACCATATATTTT. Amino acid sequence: CAISNHRDSPGNTIYF.

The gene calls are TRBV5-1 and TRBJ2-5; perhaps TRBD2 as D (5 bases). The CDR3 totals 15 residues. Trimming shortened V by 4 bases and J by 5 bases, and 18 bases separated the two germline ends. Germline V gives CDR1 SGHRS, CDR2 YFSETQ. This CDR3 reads CASSLQAAGRETQYF. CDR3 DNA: TGCGCCAGCAGCCTCCAAGCGGCGGGCAGGGAGACCCAGTACTTC.

This CDR3 reads CASSPRDRYTDTQYF. The CDR3 coding sequence is TGTGCCAGCAGCCCCCGGGACAGGTACACAGATACGCAGTATTTT. This rearrangement joins TRBV11-1 to TRBJ2-3, with TRBD1 matching over 8 bases. After removal of 5 bases from V and 2 bases from J, the junction contained 6 bases not matched to a gene. The CDR3 is 15 amino acids. Germline CDR1 SGHAT, CDR2 FQDESV (reference sequence). Full variable domain (rest looked up from reference TRBV11-1 and TRBJ2-3): EAEVAQSPRYKITEKSQAVAFWCDPISGHATLYWYRQILGQGPELLVQFQDESVVDDSQLPKDRFSAERLKGVDSTLKIQPAELGDSAMYLCASSPRDRYTDTQYFGPGTRLTVL.